This T cell receptor (beta chain) was found in a study of siplizumab effects on memory and regulatory T cells. The CDR3 length is 13 residues. Trimming at V came to 11 bases and at J to 6 bases, leaving 10 bases not matched to a gene. CDR1 is ENHRY and CDR2 is SYGVKD in the germline V gene. Of note for this clone: What it binds is unknown.

Data came from immunoSEQ multiplex PCR; TCRdb stores just in-frame clones and leaves some out. The repertoire holds 95,000 to 100,000 clones, with around nine tenths as singletons. Study results and limitations: No more than a minor fraction of alloreactive clones could be traced back to unstimulated subsets. The mean Treg-derived percentage of mappable alloreactive CD4+ clones was 55% to 75% with siplizumab compared with approximately 25% in controls.

This TCR derives from a human donor in good health. Source material: non-Treg CD4+ T cells sorted from blood. The chain carries TRBV10-3 and TRBJ2-3; 8 nucleotides line up with TRBD2. The CDR3 nucleotides read TGTGCCGTCGGGGGGGGATTTGAGGATACGCAGTATTTT. The encoded protein is CAVGGGFEDTQYF.